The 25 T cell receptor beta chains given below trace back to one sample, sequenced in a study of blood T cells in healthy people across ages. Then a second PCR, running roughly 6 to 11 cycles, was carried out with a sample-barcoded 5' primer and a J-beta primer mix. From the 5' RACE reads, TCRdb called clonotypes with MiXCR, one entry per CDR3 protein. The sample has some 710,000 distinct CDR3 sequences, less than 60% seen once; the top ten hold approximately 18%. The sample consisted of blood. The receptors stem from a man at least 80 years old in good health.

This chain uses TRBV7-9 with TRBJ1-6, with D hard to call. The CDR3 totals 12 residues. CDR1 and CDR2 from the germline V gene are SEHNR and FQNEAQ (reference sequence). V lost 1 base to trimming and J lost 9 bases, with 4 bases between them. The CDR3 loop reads CASSLDPSPLHF. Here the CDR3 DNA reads TGTGCCAGCAGCTTAGATCCTTCACCCCTCCACTTT.

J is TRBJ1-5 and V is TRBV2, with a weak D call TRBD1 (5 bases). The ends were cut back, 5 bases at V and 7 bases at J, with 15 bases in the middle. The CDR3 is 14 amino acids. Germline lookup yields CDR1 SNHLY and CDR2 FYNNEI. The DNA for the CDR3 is TGTGCCAGCAGTTCCATTCAGGGTTGGCAGCCCCAGCATTTT. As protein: CASSSIQGWQPQHF.

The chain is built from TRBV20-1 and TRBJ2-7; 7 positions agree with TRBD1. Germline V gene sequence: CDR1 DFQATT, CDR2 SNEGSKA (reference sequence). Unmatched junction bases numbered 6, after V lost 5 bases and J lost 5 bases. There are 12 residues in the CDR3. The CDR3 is CSAGGQTDEQYF. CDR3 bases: TGCAGTGCTGGGGGACAGACCGACGAGCAGTACTTC.

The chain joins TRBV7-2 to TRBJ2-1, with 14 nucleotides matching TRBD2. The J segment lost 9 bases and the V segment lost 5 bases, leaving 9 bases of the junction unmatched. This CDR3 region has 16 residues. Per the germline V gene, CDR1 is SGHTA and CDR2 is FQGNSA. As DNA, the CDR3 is TGTGCCAGCAGCCCGAGGACTAGCGGGAGGATTGGTGAGCAGTTCTTC. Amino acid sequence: CASSPRTSGRIGEQFF.

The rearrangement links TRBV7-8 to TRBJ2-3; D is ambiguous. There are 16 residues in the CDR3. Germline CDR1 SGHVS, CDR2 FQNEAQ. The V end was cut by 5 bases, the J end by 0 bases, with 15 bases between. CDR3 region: CASSQQRARSTDTQYF. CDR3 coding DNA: TGTGCCAGCAGCCAACAAAGGGCCCGTAGCACAGATACGCAGTATTTT. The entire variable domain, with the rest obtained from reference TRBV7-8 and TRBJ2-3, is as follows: GAGVSQSPRYKVAKRGQDVALRCDPISGHVSLFWYQQALGQGPEFLTYFQNEAQLDKSGLPSDRFFAERPEGSVSTLKIQRTQQEDSAVYLCASSQQRARSTDTQYFGPGTRLTVL.

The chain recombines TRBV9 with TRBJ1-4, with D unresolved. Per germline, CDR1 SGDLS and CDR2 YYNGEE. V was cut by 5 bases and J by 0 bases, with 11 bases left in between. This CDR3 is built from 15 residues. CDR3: CASSPTRTTNEKLFF. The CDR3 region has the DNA TGTGCCAGCAGTCCTACGCGGACAACTAATGAAAAACTGTTTTTT.

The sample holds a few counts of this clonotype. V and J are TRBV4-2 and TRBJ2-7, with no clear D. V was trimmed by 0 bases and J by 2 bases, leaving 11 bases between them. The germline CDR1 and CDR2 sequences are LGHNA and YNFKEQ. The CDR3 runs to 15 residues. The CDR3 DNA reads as TGTGCCAGCAGCCAAGAGCGGCAGAAGGCCTACGAGCAGTACTTC. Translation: CASSQERQKAYEQYF.

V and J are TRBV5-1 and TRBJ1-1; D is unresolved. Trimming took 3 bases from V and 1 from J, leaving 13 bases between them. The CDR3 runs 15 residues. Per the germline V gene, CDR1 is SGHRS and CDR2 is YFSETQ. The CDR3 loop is CASSWDTDPNTEAFF. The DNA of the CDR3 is TGCGCCAGCAGCTGGGATACAGATCCGAACACTGAAGCTTTCTTT.

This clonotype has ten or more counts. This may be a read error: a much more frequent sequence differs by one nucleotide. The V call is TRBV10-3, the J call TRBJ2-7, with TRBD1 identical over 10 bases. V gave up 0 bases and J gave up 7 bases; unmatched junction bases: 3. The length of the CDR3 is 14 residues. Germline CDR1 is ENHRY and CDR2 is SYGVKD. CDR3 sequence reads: CAISESDRGNEQYF. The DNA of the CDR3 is TGTGCCATCAGTGAGTCGGACAGGGGGAATGAGCAGTACTTC.

In nucleotides, the CDR3 is TGCAGTAGCGAGGGCACAGATACGCAGTATTTT. Its protein product is CSSEGTDTQYF. The chain recombines TRBV20-1 with TRBJ2-3; D unclear. V lost 8 bases and J lost 1, with 7 bases in between. CDR1 DFQATT and CDR2 SNEGSKA come from the germline V gene (reference sequence). This CDR3 comprises 11 residues.

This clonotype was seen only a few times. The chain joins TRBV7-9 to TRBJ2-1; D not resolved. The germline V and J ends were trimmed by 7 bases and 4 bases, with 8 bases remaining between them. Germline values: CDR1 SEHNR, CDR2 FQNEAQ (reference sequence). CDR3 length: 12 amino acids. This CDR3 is CASNPEYNEQFF. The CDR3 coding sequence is TGTGCCAGCAACCCAGAATACAATGAGCAGTTCTTC.

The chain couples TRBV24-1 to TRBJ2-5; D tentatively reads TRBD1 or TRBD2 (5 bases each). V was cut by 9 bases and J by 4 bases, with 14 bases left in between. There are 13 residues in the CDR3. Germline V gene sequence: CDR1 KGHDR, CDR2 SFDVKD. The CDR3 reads CATSDPGRETQYF. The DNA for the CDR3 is TGTGCCACCTCCGACCCGGGACGAGAGACCCAGTACTTC.

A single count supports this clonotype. CDR3 loop: CASSLAPGLASYNEQFF. The CDR3 DNA reads TGTGCCAGCAGCTTGGCCCCGGGACTAGCGAGCTACAATGAGCAGTTCTTC. The chain carries TRBV5-6 and TRBJ2-1, with 10 bases fitting TRBD2. Per germline, CDR1 SGHDT and CDR2 YYEEEE. V was clipped by 0 bases and J by 3 bases; unmatched bases: 6. This CDR3 has 17 residues.

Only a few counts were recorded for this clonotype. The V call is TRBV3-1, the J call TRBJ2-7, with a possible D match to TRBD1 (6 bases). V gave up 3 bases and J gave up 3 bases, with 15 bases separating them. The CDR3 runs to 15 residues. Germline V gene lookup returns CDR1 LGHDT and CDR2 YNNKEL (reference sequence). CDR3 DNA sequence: TGTGCCAGCAGCCATTCGGACAGAACCATCTACGAGCAGTACTTC. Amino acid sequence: CASSHSDRTIYEQYF.

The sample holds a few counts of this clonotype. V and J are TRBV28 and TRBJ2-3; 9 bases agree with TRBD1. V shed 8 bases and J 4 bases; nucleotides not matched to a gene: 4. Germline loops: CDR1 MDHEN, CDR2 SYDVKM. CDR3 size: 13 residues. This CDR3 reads CASADRGPDTQYF. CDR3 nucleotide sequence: TGTGCCAGCGCGGACAGGGGCCCAGATACGCAGTATTTT.

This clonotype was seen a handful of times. The CDR3 reads CASSPPGRIQFF. The CDR3 bases are TGTGCCAGCAGTCCTCCGGGCCGCATTCAGTTCTTC. The chain recombines TRBV12-3 or TRBV12-4 with TRBJ2-1; D is undetermined. V was trimmed by 5 bases and J by 13 bases, leaving 15 bases between them. The CDR3 contains 12 residues.

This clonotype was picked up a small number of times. The CDR3 nucleotides read TGTGCCAGCAGTTTGGGTCTCACAGATACGCAGTATTTT. The encoded protein is CASSLGLTDTQYF. The chain recombines TRBV7-2 with TRBJ2-3; D is uncertain. This CDR3 is built from 13 residues. The V gene's germline CDR1 is SGHTA and CDR2 FQGNSA. Trimming took off 6 bases at V and 2 bases at J, with 9 bases between the two ends.

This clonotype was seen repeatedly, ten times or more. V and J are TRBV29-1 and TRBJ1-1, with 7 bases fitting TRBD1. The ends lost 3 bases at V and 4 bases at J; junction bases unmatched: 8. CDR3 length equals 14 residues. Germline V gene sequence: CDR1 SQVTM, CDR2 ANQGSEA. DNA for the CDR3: TGCAGCGTTGACGCAGGGGGTATAGGCACTGAAGCTTTCTTT. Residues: CSVDAGGIGTEAFF.

Written as DNA, the CDR3 is TGTGCCATCAGAGCGGGCTCCGAGGAGCTGTTTTTT. Its protein product is CAIRAGSEELFF. The gene calls are TRBV10-3 and TRBJ2-2; a weak D match, TRBD2 (6 bases). Trimming pared 6 bases from V and 10 bases from J, leaving 12 bases between. Germline V gene data show CDR1 as ENHRY and CDR2 as SYGVKD. This CDR3 has 12 amino acids.

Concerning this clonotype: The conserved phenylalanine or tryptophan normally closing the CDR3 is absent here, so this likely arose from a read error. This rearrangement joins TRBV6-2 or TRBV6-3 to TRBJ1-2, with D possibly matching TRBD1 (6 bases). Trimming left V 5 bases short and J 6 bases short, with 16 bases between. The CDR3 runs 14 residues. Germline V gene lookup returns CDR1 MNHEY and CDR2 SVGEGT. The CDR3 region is CASSLFPRGDGYTL. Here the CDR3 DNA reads TGTGCCAGCAGTCTCTTTCCCAGGGGTGATGGCTACACCTTA.

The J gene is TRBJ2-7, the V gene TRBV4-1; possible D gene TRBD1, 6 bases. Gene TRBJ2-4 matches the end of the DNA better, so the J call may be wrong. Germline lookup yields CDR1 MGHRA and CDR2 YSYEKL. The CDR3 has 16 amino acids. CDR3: CASSQDVGQRMNIQYF. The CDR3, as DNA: TGCGCCAGCAGCCAAGATGTTGGACAGCGTATGAACATTCAGTACTTC.

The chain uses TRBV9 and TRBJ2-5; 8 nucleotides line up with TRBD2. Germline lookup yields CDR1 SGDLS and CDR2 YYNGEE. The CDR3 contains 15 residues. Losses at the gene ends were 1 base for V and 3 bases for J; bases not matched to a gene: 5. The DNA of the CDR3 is TGTGCCAGCAGCGTAAACTCGGGGGGGGAAGAGACCCAGTACTTC. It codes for CASSVNSGGEETQYF.

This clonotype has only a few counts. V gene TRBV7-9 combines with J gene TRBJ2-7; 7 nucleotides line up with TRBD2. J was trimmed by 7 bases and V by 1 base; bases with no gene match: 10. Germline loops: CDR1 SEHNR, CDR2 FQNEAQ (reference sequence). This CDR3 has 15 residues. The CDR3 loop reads CASSLGSSGAAEQYF. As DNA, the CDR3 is TGTGCCAGCAGCTTAGGGTCTAGCGGTGCTGCGGAGCAGTACTTC.

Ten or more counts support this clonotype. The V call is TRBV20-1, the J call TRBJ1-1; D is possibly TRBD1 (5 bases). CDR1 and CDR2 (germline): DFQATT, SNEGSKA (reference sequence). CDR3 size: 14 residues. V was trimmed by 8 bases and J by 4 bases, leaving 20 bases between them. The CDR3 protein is CSSFIGGSGTEAFF. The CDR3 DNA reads TGCAGTAGCTTTATCGGGGGATCGGGCACTGAAGCTTTCTTT.

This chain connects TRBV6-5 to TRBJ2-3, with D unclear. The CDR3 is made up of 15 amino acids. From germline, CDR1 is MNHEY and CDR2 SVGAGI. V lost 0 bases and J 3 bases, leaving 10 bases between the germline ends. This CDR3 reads CASSYSIQRTDTQYF. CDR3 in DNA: TGTGCCAGCAGTTACTCTATCCAGAGGACAGATACGCAGTATTTT.